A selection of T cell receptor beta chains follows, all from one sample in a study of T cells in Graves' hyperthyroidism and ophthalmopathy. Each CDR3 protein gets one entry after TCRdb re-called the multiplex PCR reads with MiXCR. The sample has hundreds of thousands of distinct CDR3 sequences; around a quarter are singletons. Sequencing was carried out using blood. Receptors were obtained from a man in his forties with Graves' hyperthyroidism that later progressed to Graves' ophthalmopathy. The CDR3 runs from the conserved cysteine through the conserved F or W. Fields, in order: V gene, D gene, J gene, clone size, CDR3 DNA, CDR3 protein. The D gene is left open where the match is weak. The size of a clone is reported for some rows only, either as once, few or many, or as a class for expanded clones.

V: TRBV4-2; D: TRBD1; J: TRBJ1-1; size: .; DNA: TGTGCCAGCAGCCAGAGCCAGGGGGTGACGCTTATGAACACTGAAGCTTTCTTT; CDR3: CASSQSQGVTLMNTEAFF
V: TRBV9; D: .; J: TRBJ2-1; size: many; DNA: TGTGCCAGCAGCGTAGCACAGATAGACAATGAGCAGTTCTTC; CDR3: CASSVAQIDNEQFF
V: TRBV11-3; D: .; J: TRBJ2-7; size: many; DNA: TGTGCCAGCAGCTTAGTCACCCAGAGCACCGAGCAGTACTTC; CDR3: CASSLVTQSTEQYF
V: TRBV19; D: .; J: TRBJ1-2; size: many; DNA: TGTGCCAGTAGTATAGAGGACCAGGGAACGTATGGCTACACCTTC; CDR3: CASSIEDQGTYGYTF
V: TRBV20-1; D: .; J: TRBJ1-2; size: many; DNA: TGCAGTGCGGCCGGCGGCAGATCCTATGGCTACACCTTC; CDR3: CSAAGGRSYGYTF
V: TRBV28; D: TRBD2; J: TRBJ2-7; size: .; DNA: TGTGCCAGCCTCGCCGGGACTAGCGGGAGGTCGCGCGAGCAGTACTTC; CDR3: CASLAGTSGRSREQYF
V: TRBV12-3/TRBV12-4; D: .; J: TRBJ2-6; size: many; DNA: TGTGCCAGCACCCTAGGTGGCTCTGGGGCCAACGTCCTGACTTTC; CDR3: CASTLGGSGANVLTF
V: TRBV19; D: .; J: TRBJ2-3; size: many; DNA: TGTGCCAGTAGTCCAAGCTTGGGCAGATACACAGATACGCAGTATTTT; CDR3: CASSPSLGRYTDTQYF
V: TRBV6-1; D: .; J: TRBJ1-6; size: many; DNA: TGTGCCAGCAGTAAGACAGGCAGGGATAATTCACCCCTCCACTTT; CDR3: CASSKTGRDNSPLHF
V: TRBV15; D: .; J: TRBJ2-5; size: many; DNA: TGTGCCACCAGCCGGGACAACGAAGAGACCCAGTACTTC; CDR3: CATSRDNEETQYF
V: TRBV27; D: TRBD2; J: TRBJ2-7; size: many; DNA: TGTGCCAGCAGTTTAGTGGGACTAGCCAGCCACGAGCAGTACTTC; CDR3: CASSLVGLASHEQYF
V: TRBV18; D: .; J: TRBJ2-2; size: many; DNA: TGTGCCAGCTCACCACCGCGACTAGCCGGGGAGCTGTTTTTT; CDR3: CASSPPRLAGELFF
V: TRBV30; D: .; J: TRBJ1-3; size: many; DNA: TGTGCCTGGAGTTTGGGAAGCTCTGGAAACACCATATATTTT; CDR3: CAWSLGSSGNTIYF
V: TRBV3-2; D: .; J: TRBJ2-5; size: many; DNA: TGTGCCAGCAGCCCAAGGGACAGGGGACATGGAGAGACCCAGTACTTC; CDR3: CASSPRDRGHGETQYF
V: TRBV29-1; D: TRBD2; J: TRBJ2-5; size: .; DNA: TGCAGCGCCGTTCAGTGGGAGGGCAAAGAGACCCAGTACTTC; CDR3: CSAVQWEGKETQYF
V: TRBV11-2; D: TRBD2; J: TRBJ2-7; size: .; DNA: TGTGCCAGCAGCTCGAGACTAGCGGGAGGGCCACACGAGCAGTACTTC; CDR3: CASSSRLAGGPHEQYF
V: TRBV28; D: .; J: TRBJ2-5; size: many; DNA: TGTGCCAGCAGTATAACGGAATTAGCGGTACAAGAGACCCAGTACTTC; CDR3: CASSITELAVQETQYF
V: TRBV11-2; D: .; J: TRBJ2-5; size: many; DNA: TGTGCCAGCAGCCGCTGGACTAAAGAGACCCAGTACTTC; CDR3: CASSRWTKETQYF
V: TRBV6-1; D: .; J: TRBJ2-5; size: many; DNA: TGTGCCAGCAGTGTTGAGGGCGCGGCGGAGACCCAGTACTTC; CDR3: CASSVEGAAETQYF
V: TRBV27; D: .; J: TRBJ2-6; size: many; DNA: TGTGCCAGCAGTTTATCACGGGTGGCTGGGGCCAACGTCCTGACTTTC; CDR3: CASSLSRVAGANVLTF
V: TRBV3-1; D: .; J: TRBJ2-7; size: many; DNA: TGTGCCAGCAGCCGACTGCCCTCCTCCTACGAGCAGTACTTC; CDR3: CASSRLPSSYEQYF
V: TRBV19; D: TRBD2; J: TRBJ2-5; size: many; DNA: TGTGCCAGTAGACCCGGGACTAGCGGGGGACCTCGAGAGACCCAGTACTTC; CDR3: CASRPGTSGGPRETQYF
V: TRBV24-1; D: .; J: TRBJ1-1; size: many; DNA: TGTGCCACCAGTGAACCCGGGGGGGCCTCTGACACTGAAGCTTTCTTT; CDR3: CATSEPGGASDTEAFF
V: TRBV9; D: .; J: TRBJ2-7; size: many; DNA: TGTGCCAGCAGCGTAGAGCCCTCCTCCTACGAGCAGTACTTC; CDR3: CASSVEPSSYEQYF
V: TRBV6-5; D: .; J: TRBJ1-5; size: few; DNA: TGTGCCAGCAGTTACAGTGCAGGGACTCAGCCCCAGCATTTT; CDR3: CASSYSAGTQPQHF
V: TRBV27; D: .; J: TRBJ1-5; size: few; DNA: TGTGCCAGCAGTTTATCGAGTTATGAGTTAGGGGGATTTAGCAATCAGCCCCAGCATTTT; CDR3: CASSLSSYELGGFSNQPQHF
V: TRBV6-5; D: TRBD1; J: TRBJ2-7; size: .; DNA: TGTGCCAGCAGTTACGGGACAGGGCTAGACGAGCAGTACTTC; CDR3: CASSYGTGLDEQYF
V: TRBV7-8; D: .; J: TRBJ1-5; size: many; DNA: TGTGCCAGCAGCTACCAGGACAGTGTACGGGGGCCCCAGCATTTT; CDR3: CASSYQDSVRGPQHF
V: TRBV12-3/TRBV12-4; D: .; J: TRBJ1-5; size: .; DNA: TGTGCCAGCAGTTTATCGATTAGCAATCAGCCCCAGCATTTT; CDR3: CASSLSISNQPQHF
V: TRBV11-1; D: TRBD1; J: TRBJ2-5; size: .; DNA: TGTGCCAGCAGCTTAATCAGGGGGCAAGAGACCCAGTACTTC; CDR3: CASSLIRGQETQYF
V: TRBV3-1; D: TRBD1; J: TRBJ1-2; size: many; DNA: TGTGCCAGCAGCCCTGCGGGACAGCGATATGGCTACACCTTC; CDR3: CASSPAGQRYGYTF
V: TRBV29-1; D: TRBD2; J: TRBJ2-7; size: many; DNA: TGCAGCGCCCAAGGGTCTAGCGGATTTACGAAGCAGTACTTC; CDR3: CSAQGSSGFTKQYF
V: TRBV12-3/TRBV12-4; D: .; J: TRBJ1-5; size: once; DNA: TGTGCCAGCAAAACCGAAGGGGGAAACAGCAATCAGCCCCAGCATTTT; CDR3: CASKTEGGNSNQPQHF
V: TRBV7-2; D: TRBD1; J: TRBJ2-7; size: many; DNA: TGTGCCAGCAGCAGACAGGGGATCGAGCAGTACTTC; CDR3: CASSRQGIEQYF
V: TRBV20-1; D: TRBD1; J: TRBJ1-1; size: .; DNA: TGCAGTGCTCTACGGGACAGGTCGGAAGCTTTCTTT; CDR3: CSALRDRSEAFF
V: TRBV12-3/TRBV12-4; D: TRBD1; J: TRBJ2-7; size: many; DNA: TGTGCCAGCAGTGGACAGGATTCCTACGAGCAGTACTTC; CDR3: CASSGQDSYEQYF
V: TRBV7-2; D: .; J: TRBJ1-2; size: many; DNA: TGTGCCAGCAGCTTAGGATCAGGGGTAAACTATGGCTACACCTTC; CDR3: CASSLGSGVNYGYTF
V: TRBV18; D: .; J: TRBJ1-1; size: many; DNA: TGTGCCAGCTCAGTTGGGGGCCGGGGCACTGAAGCTTTCTTT; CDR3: CASSVGGRGTEAFF
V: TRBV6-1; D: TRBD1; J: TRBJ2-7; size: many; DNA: TGTGCCGGACGGGACAGTACCTACGAGCAGTACTTC; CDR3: CAGRDSTYEQYF
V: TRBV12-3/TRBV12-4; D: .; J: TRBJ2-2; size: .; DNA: TGTGCCAGCAGTTTGTTGGGTGGCGGGGAGCTGTTTTTT; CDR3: CASSLLGGGELFF
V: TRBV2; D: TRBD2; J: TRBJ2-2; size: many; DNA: TGTGCCAGCAAGTTGACTAGCGGGAGGACCGGGGAGCTGTTTTTT; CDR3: CASKLTSGRTGELFF
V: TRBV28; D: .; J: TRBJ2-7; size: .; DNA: TGTGCCAGCAGTAGCCCCCGGGTAGCGGTCTACGAGCAGTACTTC; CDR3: CASSSPRVAVYEQYF
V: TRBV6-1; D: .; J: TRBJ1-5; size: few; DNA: TGTGCCAGCAGTCGAACGGCATCTAGCAATCAGCCCCAGCATTTT; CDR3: CASSRTASSNQPQHF
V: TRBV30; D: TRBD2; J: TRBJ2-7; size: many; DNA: TGTGCCTGGAGTGTGCCGGGACTAGTGTACGAGCAGTACTTC; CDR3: CAWSVPGLVYEQYF
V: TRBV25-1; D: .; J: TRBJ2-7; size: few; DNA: TGTGCCAGCAGTGGATTAATCCCCTACGAGCAGTACTTC; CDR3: CASSGLIPYEQYF
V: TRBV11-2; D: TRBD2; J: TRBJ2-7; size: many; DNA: TGTGCCAGCGGCCCCCGTAGCGGGAACTACGAGCAGTACTTC; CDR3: CASGPRSGNYEQYF
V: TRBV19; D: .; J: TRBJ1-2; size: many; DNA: TGTGCCAGTAGCTTACAGGGTGCCTATGGCTACACCTTC; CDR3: CASSLQGAYGYTF
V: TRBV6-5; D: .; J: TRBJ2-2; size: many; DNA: TGTGCCAGCAGTTACTCATCGGGCTTCGGGAGTAGGGAGCTGTTTTTT; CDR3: CASSYSSGFGSRELFF
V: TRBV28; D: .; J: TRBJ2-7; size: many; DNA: TGTGCCAGCAGTTTAAGAGGGTTCGAGCAGTACTTC; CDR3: CASSLRGFEQYF
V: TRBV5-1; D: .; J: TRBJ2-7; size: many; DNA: TGCGCCAGCAGCACGGGCCCCCGGGAGCAGTACTTC; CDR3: CASSTGPREQYF
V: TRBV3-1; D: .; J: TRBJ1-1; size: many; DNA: TGTGCCAGCAGCCTACGACAGGCGACCATGAACACTGAAGCTTTCTTT; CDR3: CASSLRQATMNTEAFF
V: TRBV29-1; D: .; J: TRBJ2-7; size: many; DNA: TGCAGCGTTGCCGGCAGATCCTACGAGCAGTACTTC; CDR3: CSVAGRSYEQYF
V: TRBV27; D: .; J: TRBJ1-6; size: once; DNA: TGTGCCAGCAGTTTTATGGGATCACCCCTCCACTTT; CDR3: CASSFMGSPLHF
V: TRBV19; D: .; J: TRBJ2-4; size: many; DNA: TGTGCCAGTACTCCGGGGAATGCGAACATTCAGTACTTC; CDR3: CASTPGNANIQYF
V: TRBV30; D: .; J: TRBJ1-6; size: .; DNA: TGTGCCTGGACCACGGGACTGAGCTCCTATAATTCACCCCTCCACTTT; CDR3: CAWTTGLSSYNSPLHF